This T cell receptor (beta chain) was retrieved from a study of OX40 agonist ivuxolimab in advanced cancers. Study-level background: Ivuxolimab was a fully human IgG2 agonistic monoclonal antibody targeting the costimulatory receptor OX40 (CD134). Intravenous ivuxolimab was administered to patients every 2 weeks at six dose levels: 0.01, 0.1, 0.3, 1.5, 3 and 10 mg/kg. Among the approximately 50 dose-escalation patients, about 19 had hepatocellular carcinoma, approximately 15 melanoma, 9 renal cell carcinoma and 9 head and neck cancer. A male proportion of nearly 85% and a mean age of approximately 58 years, ranging from about 23 to 79, were recorded for the dose-escalation cohort. Prior anti-PD-1, anti-PD-L1 or anti-CTLA-4 therapy was permitted, and checkpoint inhibitors had been received by 30% to 40% of dose-escalation patients. Partial responses occurred in three dose-escalation patients: two with cutaneous melanoma and one with hepatocellular carcinoma. The point of sequencing TCRbeta in the periphery was to test whether ivuxolimab changed TCR sequence diversity and drove clonal T-cell expansion. The paper reports the monotherapy dose-escalation portion (N = 52 patients) of the phase I ivuxolimab trial. Beyond this particular receptor, the publication reports: At doses of 0.1 to 3.0 mg/kg, clonal expansion of both CD4+ and CD8+ T cells in blood was seen between baseline and week 6. Low levels of normalized T-cell clonal expansion were also shown by some nonresponding patients. After ivuxolimab, CD8+ T cells had more expanded clones than CD4+ T cells on average. In the 0.1-3.0 mg/kg groups, partial responders had among the lowest normalized peripheral clonal expansion, particularly in CD8+ T cells. Antigen specificity was not determined for the clonally expanded peripheral T cells.

There are 17 amino acids in the CDR3, from cysteine to phenylalanine inclusive. Of the read, only the CDR3 DNA is kept; its 51 bases are in frame from base 1. The trial excluded patients who had a history of autoimmune disease or who were on systemic immunosuppression. Peripheral blood for TCR sequencing was collected from all dose cohorts at baseline, on cycle 4 day 1, and on cycle 7 day 1. Samples came from an open-label, multicenter, first-in-human phase I dose-escalation trial of ivuxolimab. Adults with locally advanced or metastatic head and neck squamous cell, hepatocellular, melanoma or renal cell carcinoma were enrolled in the trial. Before TCR sequencing, CD4+ T cells and CD8+ T cells from peripheral blood were sorted into separate populations. Genomic DNA was extracted from sorted cells for sequencing of the TCRbeta CDR3 region. TCRbeta CDR3 regions were sequenced using the immunoSEQ Assay. Held by TCRdb, this immuneACCESS table contains in-frame sequences only and omits some clones. Under half of the omission traces to an unresolved V gene where checked; the cause of the rest is unknown. This sample is represented by over 70,000 clones; about 90% of them were singletons. The ten top clones hold 10% to 11% of the sample.

On this clone: Its recognized antigen is unknown. No base quality information exists; no much larger clone differs at one position.

The sequence came from an adult with an advanced solid tumor such as melanoma, head and neck, liver or kidney cancer. The sequence joins TRBV21-1 to TRBJ1-5; the D segment call TRBD1 is taken from the table without a DNA check. TRBV21-1 is assigned pseudogene status. Sequences were derived from CD4+ or CD8+ T cells sorted from blood, sampled in a trial of the OX40 agonist ivuxolimab. Read as DNA, the sequence is TGTGCCAGCAGCACTCTTCGACAGAGGTATAGCAATCAGCCCCAGCATTTT. Translated, it reads CASSTLRQRYSNQPQHF.